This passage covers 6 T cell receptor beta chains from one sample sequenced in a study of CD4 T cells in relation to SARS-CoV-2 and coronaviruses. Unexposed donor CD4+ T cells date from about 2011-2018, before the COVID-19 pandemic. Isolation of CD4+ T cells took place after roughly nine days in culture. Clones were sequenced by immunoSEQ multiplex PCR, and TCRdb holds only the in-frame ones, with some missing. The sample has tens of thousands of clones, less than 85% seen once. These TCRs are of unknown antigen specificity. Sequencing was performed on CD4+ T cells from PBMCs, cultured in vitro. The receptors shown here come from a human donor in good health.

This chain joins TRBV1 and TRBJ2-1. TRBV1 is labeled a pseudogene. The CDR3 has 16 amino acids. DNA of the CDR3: TGCACCAGCAGCCAAACTTCCGGGACCTACCTCCATGAGCAGTTCTTC. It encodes CTSSQTSGTYLHEQFF.

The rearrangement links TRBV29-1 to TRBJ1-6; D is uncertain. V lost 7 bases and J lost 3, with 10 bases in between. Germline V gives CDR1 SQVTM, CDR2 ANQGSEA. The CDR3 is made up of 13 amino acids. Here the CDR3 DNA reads TGCAGCGCCCGGACGGGCTATAATTCACCCCTCCACTTT. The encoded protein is CSARTGYNSPLHF.

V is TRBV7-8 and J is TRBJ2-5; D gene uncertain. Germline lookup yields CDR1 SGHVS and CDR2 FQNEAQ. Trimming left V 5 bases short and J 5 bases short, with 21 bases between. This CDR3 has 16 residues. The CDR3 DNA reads TGTGCCAGCAGCCCCCGACGACTCGGTGTGCGGGAGACCCAGTACTTC. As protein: CASSPRRLGVRETQYF.

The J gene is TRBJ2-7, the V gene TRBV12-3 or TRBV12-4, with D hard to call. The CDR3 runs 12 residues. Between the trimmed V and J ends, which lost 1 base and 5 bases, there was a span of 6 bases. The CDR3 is CASSLGAHEQYF. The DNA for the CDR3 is TGTGCCAGCAGTTTAGGGGCCCACGAGCAGTACTTC.

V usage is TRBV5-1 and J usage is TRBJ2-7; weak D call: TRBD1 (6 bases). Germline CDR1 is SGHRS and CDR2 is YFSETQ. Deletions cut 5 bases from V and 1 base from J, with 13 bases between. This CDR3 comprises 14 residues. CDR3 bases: TGCGCCAGCAGTCGACAGGAGGTGTCCTACGAGCAGTACTTC. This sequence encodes CASSRQEVSYEQYF.

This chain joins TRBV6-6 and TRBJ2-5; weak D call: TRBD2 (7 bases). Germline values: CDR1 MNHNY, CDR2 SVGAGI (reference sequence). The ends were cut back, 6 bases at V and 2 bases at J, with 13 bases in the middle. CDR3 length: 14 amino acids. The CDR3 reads CASSPGGPQETQYF. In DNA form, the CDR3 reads TGTGCCAGCAGCCCCGGGGGGCCACAAGAGACCCAGTACTTC.